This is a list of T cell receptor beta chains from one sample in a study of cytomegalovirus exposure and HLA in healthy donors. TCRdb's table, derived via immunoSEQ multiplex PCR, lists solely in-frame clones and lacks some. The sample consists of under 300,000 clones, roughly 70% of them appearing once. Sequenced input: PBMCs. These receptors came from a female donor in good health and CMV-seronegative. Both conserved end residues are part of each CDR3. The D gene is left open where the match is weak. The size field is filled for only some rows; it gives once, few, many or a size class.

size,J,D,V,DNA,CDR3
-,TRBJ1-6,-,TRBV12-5,TGTGCTAGTGCGGGGTCGAATTCACCCCTCCACTTT,CASAGSNSPLHF
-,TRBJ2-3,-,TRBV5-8,TGTGCCAGCAGCTTCAGAGATACGCAGTATTTT,CASSFRDTQYF
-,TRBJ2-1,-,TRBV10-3,TGTGCCATCAGTGGTAAAGGGGATCACAATGAGCAGTTCTTC,CAISGKGDHNEQFF
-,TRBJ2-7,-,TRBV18,TGTGCCAGCTCACCACTGGGCTCTTACGAGCAGTACTTC,CASSPLGSYEQYF
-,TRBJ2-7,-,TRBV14,TGTGCCAGCAGCCCTAGGCCCAGGGCCTACGAGCAGTACTTC,CASSPRPRAYEQYF
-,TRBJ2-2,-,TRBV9,TGTGCCAGCAGCACCGGCGGCGAAAGGAACACCGGGGAGCTGTTTTTT,CASSTGGERNTGELFF
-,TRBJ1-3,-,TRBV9,TGTGCCAGCAGCGTTACGGGGGTCTCGTCTGGAAACACCATATATTTT,CASSVTGVSSGNTIYF
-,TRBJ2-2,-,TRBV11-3,TGTGCCAGCCAGGTTCAGGGCACCGGGGAGCTGTTTTTT,CASQVQGTGELFF
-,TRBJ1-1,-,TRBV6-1,TGTGCCAGCAGTGTCGGGACTTCGAGGGTCGCAACTGAAGCTTTCTTT,CASSVGTSRVATEAFF
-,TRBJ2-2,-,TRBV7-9,TGTGCCAGCAGCATAAGTAGACTGAACACCGGGGAGCTGTTTTTT,CASSISRLNTGELFF
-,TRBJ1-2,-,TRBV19,TGTGCCAGTAGTATAGAGGGCAGGCCCAACTATGGCTACACCTTC,CASSIEGRPNYGYTF
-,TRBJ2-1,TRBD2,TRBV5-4,TGTGCCAGCGCGACTAGCGGGAGCGAGCAGTTCTTC,CASATSGSEQFF
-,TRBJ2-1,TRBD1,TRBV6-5,TGTGCCAGCAGACCGGGACAGTCCTACAATGAGCAGTTCTTC,CASRPGQSYNEQFF
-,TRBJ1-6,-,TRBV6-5,TGTGCCAGCAGGGACTCAGGTCCACCCCTCCACTTT,CASRDSGPPLHF
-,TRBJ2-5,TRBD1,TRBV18,TGTGCCAGCTCGGGACAGTACCAAGAGACCCAGTACTTC,CASSGQYQETQYF
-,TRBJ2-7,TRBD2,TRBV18,TGTGCCAGCTCACCGCCGGGACTAGCGGGATCCTACGAGCAGTACTTC,CASSPPGLAGSYEQYF
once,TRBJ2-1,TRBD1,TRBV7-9,TGTTCCAGCAGCTCGTTCGGACAGGGGGCTGGGGATGAGCAGTTCTTC,CSSSSFGQGAGDEQFF
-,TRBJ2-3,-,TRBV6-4,TGTGCCAGCAGTGAGCGTAGCGGATTCACAGATACGCAGTATTTT,CASSERSGFTDTQYF
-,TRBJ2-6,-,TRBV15,TGTGCCACCAGCAGAGAACGTGGCGGGGCAAGCTCTGGGGCCAACGTCCTGACTTTC,CATSRERGGASSGANVLTF
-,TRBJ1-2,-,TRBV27,TGTGCCAGCAGTTTAATGCGGGCCGCGGGGAATGGCTACACCTTC,CASSLMRAAGNGYTF
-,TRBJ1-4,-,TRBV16,TGTGCCAGCAGCCAATCACCGCCACTGAGGGAAAAACTGTTTTTT,CASSQSPPLREKLFF
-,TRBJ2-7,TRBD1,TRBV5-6,TGTGCCAGCAGCCTAGGTTGGGGACAGGGGGCGGACGAGCAGTACTTC,CASSLGWGQGADEQYF
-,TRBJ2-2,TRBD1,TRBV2,TGTGCCACATTTACGGGACAGGGGTCTACCGGGGAGCTGTTTTTT,CATFTGQGSTGELFF
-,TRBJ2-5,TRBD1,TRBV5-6,TGTGCCAGCAGCTTGGAGGGACAGGGGTGGACGAAGACCCAGTACTTC,CASSLEGQGWTKTQYF
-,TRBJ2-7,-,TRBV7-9,TGTGCCAGCAGCTTAGGAAGCCTCGAGTGGCAGTACTTC,CASSLGSLEWQYF
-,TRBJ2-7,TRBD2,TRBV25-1,TGTGCCACCGGGACTAGCGGGAGTGGCGAGCAGTACTTC,CATGTSGSGEQYF
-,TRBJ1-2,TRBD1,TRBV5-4,TGTGCCAGCCGGGAGGGGGCCTATGGCTACACCTTC,CASREGAYGYTF
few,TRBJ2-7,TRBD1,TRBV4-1,TGCGCCAGCAGCCAAGGCCCAGGGGGTTCCTACGAGCAGTACTTC,CASSQGPGGSYEQYF
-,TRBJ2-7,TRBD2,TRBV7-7,TGTGCTAGCAGCCGGACTAGCGGGAGGGGGCTGTACGAGCAGTACTTC,CASSRTSGRGLYEQYF
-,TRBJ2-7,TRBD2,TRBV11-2,TGTGCCAGCACCCTAGGGACTAGCGGTTCCTACGAGCAGTACTTC,CASTLGTSGSYEQYF
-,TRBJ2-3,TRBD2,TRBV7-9,TGTGCCATCCATGCAACTAGCGGGCCTTGGGATACGCAGTATTTT,CAIHATSGPWDTQYF
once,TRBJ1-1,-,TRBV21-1,TGTGCCAGCAGCAAAGAGGCTGGGACAGGGACCGTCACTGAAGCTTTCTTT,CASSKEAGTGTVTEAFF
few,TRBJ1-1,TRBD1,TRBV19,TGTGCCAGTAGTAACAGGGGCACTGAAGCTTTCTTT,CASSNRGTEAFF
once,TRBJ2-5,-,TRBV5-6,TGTGCCAGCAGCTTGTCAGGGTCTGGGGAGACCCAGTACTTC,CASSLSGSGETQYF
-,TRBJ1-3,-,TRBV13,TGTGCCAGCAGCTTAGAGGGCGAGGGCACCATATATTTT,CASSLEGEGTIYF
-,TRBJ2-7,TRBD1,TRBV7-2,TGTGCCAGCAGCCCAGACGGGACAGGGCCCTACGAGCAGTACTTC,CASSPDGTGPYEQYF
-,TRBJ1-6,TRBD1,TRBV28,TGTGCCAGCAGGGGACAGAGCTCCTATAATTCACCCCTCCACTTT,CASRGQSSYNSPLHF
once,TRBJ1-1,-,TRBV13,TGTGCCAGCAGTTATCCCGACTTGGGGAACACTGAAGCTTTCTTT,CASSYPDLGNTEAFF
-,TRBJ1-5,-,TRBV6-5,TGTGCCAGCAGTACAACAGGGATGGGCCAGCCCCAGCATTTT,CASSTTGMGQPQHF
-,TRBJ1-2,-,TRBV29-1,TGCAGCGTTGGACAACTCCTTAACTATGGCTACACCTTC,CSVGQLLNYGYTF
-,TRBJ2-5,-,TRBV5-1,TGCGCCAGCAGCTTGGCGGGTTGGGAGGAGGAGACCCAGTACTTC,CASSLAGWEEETQYF
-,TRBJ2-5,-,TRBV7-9,TGTGCCAGCAGCTTAGGACAGTGGGGAGAGACCCAGTACTTC,CASSLGQWGETQYF
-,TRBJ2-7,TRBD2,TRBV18,TGTGCCAGCTCAGAGACTAGCGGGAGCTCCTACGAGCAGTACTTC,CASSETSGSSYEQYF
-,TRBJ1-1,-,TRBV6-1,TGTGCCAGCCGGGGAGCTGAAGCTTTCTTT,CASRGAEAFF
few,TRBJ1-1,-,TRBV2,TGTGCCATTCCCCGGGAGAACACTGAAGCTTTCTTT,CAIPRENTEAFF
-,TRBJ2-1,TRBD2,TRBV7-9,TGTGCCAGCACCCTACTAGCGGGGACGACCTACAATGAGCAGTTCTTC,CASTLLAGTTYNEQFF
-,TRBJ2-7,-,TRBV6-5,TGTGCCAGCAGTTACCTCGGGTCTCGCTCCTACGAGCAGTACTTC,CASSYLGSRSYEQYF
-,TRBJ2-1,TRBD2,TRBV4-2,TGTGCCAGCAGCCAAGATCCTAGCGGGACGTACAATGAGCAGTTCTTC,CASSQDPSGTYNEQFF